The rows below give T cell receptor beta chains drawn from one sample of a study of blood T cell repertoires in COVID-19. The data were produced by immunoSEQ multiplex PCR, yet TCRdb's version contains in-frame clones alone and is incomplete. The sample has around 320,000 clones; just under 90% are singletons. What was sequenced was peripheral blood. Receptors originate from a woman in her twenties or thirties with COVID-19, enrolled during active disease. Both conserved end residues are part of each CDR3. D genes are given only for firm matches. Only part of the rows carry a size: once, few, many, or a class if the clone is expanded.

clone_size	v_call	d_call	j_call	cdr3_nt	cdr3_aa
.	TRBV12-3/TRBV12-4	.	TRBJ1-2	TGTGCCAGCAGTTTTCTAGGCTTCTATGGCTACACCTTC	CASSFLGFYGYTF
.	TRBV12-2	.	TRBJ1-5	TGTGCAAGTCGCTTTACCCCCGTGCGAGGGCCCCAGCATTTT	CASRFTPVRGPQHF
.	TRBV7-2	.	TRBJ2-7	TGTGCCAGCAGCTTAGAGGTAGCGGCCGCCTACGAGCAGTACTTC	CASSLEVAAAYEQYF
.	TRBV5-1	.	TRBJ1-4	TGCGCCAGCAGCCCGGGGGCAACTAATGAAAAACTGTTTTTT	CASSPGATNEKLFF
.	TRBV7-6	TRBD1	TRBJ1-2	TGTGCCAGCAGCCGATCATCCGGGACAGACTACTATGGCTACACCTTC	CASSRSSGTDYYGYTF
.	TRBV28	TRBD1	TRBJ2-2	TGTGCTGGGAAAGGGGGCGGGAACACCGGGGAGCTGTTTTTT	CAGKGGGNTGELFF
.	TRBV4-1	TRBD2	TRBJ2-5	TGCGCCAGCAGGAGGGAGGGGCAAGAGACCCAGTACTTC	CASRREGQETQYF
.	TRBV7-2	TRBD2	TRBJ2-1	TGTGCCAGCAGCCCCACCCGGACTAGCGGGGTTCGGTACAATGAGCAGTTCTTC	CASSPTRTSGVRYNEQFF
few	TRBV4-1	.	TRBJ2-7	TGCGCCAGCAGCCAACTAGGACAGAAACGTGGCTACGAGCAGTACTTC	CASSQLGQKRGYEQYF
.	TRBV7-9	TRBD1	TRBJ1-5	TGTGCCAGCAGCTTAGCTCCACACAGGGGCGCCAATCAGCCCCAGCATTTT	CASSLAPHRGANQPQHF
once	TRBV30	.	TRBJ2-7	TGTGCCTGGAGGAGGGCGGGAGAGCAGTACTTC	CAWRRAGEQYF
.	TRBV5-1	.	TRBJ1-6	TGCGCCAGCAGCTCAGCGGGGGCCCGGGATTCACCCCTCCACTTT	CASSSAGARDSPLHF
.	TRBV10-1	TRBD2	TRBJ2-1	TGCGCCAGCAGTATAACGGCGGGGGGGCCAAATGAGCAGTTCTTC	CASSITAGGPNEQFF
.	TRBV2	TRBD2	TRBJ2-3	TGTGCCAGCAGTGCTAGCGGGAGCACAGATACGCAGTATTTT	CASSASGSTDTQYF
.	TRBV7-8	.	TRBJ1-2	TGTGCCAGCACCGAACCGGGACTGAAAGGCTACACCTTC	CASTEPGLKGYTF
.	TRBV21-1	.	TRBJ1-4	TGTGCCAGCAGCACCGGTAGGGCGGGGGGGGAAAAACTGTTTTTT	CASSTGRAGGEKLFF
.	TRBV3-1/TRBV3-2	TRBD2	TRBJ2-7	TGTGCCAGCAGCCAAGGACCAGCGGGGGCCTCACTCACCTACGAGCAGTACTTC	CASSQGPAGASLTYEQYF
.	TRBV5-1	TRBD1	TRBJ1-1	TGCGCCAGCAGCCTTCAGGGGGCCGCGGCTGAAGCTTTCTTT	CASSLQGAAAEAFF